This is a list of T cell receptor beta chains from one sample in a study of T cell responses to AZD1222 COVID-19 vaccine. The table came from immunoSEQ multiplex PCR; TCRdb's copy has only in-frame clones and leaves some out. Of 55,000 to 75,000 clones in the sample, 79% are singletons; the top ten hold around 25%. The input for sequencing was peripheral blood, taken on day 0 of MenACWY control vaccination. These receptor sequences come from an adult in good health. The CDR3 runs from the conserved cysteine through the conserved F or W. The D gene is left open where the match is weak. The size of a clone is reported for some rows only, either as once, few or many, or as a class for expanded clones.

J gene,D gene,clone size,V gene,CDR3 DNA,CDR3 protein
TRBJ1-1,-,-,TRBV19,TGTGCCAGTGGCGGCACACAGGGATACACTGAAGCTTTCTTT,CASGGTQGYTEAFF
TRBJ2-7,-,-,TRBV4-1,TGCGCCAGCAGCCGGATCGTTAACTACGAGCAGTACTTC,CASSRIVNYEQYF
TRBJ2-7,-,-,TRBV3-1/TRBV3-2,TGTGCCAGCAGCCCCACAGGGGAGGGGGTCGAGCAGTACTTC,CASSPTGEGVEQYF
TRBJ2-3,-,-,TRBV5-4,TGTGCCAGCAGCTTGGACCGTAGCACAGATACGCAGTATTTT,CASSLDRSTDTQYF
TRBJ2-1,-,-,TRBV7-9,TGTGCCAGCAGCTTTGTAGGCCCGGTCGGGGAGCAGTTCTTC,CASSFVGPVGEQFF
TRBJ1-2,-,-,TRBV19,TGTGCCAGTAAACAAAGCGGGGCTAACTATGGCTACACCTTC,CASKQSGANYGYTF
TRBJ2-1,TRBD2,-,TRBV5-1,TGCGCCAGCAGCTTGGAAGCGCGGGGGGGCAGGGATGAGCAGTTCTTC,CASSLEARGGRDEQFF
TRBJ1-1,-,once,TRBV2,TGTGCCAGCAGTGATTTGGCGATGAACACTGAAGCTTTCTTT,CASSDLAMNTEAFF
TRBJ2-5,TRBD2,-,TRBV10-3,TGTGCCGCGGGGGGACTCCCAGAGACCCAGTACTTC,CAAGGLPETQYF
TRBJ2-3,-,-,TRBV19,TGTGCCAGTAGTATCGGGGGGCTGAGCACAGATACGCAGTATTTT,CASSIGGLSTDTQYF
TRBJ2-1,-,-,TRBV19,TGTGCCAGTAGTATTGGAGGGTACAATGAGCAGTTCTTC,CASSIGGYNEQFF
TRBJ1-2,TRBD1,-,TRBV9,TGTGCCAGCAGCGCCGGACAGGGCCTCTATGGCTACACCTTC,CASSAGQGLYGYTF
TRBJ1-2,TRBD1,-,TRBV3-1/TRBV3-2,TGTGCCAGCAGCCAAGAGCGGCAGGGGGCGTATGGCTACACCTTC,CASSQERQGAYGYTF